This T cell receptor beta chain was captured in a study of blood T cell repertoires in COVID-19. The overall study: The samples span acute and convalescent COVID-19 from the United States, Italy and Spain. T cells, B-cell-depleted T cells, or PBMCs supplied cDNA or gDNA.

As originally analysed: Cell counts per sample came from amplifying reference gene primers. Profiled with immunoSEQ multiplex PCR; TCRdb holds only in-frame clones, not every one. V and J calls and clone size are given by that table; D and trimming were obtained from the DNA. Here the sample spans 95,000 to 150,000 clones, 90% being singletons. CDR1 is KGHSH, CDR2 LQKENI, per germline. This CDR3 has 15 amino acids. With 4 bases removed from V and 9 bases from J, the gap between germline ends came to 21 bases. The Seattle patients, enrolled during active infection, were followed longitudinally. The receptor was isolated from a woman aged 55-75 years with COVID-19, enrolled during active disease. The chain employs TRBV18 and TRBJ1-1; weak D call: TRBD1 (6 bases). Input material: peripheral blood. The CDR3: CASSLPQGQSKQAFF. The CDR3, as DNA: TGTGCCAGCTCACTACCTCAAGGACAGAGCAAACAAGCTTTCTTT.